The subject of this entry is one T cell receptor (beta chain). The sample is drawn from a study of control samples from healthy donors and cancer patients. TCRdb keeps only in-frame clones here, not all; method: immunoSEQ multiplex PCR. The profile covers some 80,000 clones, with just under 90% appearing a single time and around 5.8% taken by the ten largest. The TCR was taken from a man in his fifties in good health. Sequenced sample: blood.

The CDR3 DNA is TGTGCCAGCAGCCTCAGGGGCATGAACACTGAAGCTTTCTTT. This gives the protein CASSLRGMNTEAFF. The rearrangement joins TRBV2 to TRBJ1-1; maybe TRBD1 (6 bases). Trimming shortened V by 6 bases and J by 0 bases, and 11 bases separated the two germline ends. Per germline, CDR1 SNHLY and CDR2 FYNNEI. The CDR3 loop spans 14 amino acids.